This TCR beta chain was sequenced during a study of blood T cell repertoires in COVID-19. The data were produced by immunoSEQ multiplex PCR, yet TCRdb's version contains in-frame clones alone and is incomplete. Among around 50,000 clones, 80% to 90% were seen once, and the ten largest hold around 2.2%. The CDR3 spans 16 residues. Germline V gene sequence: CDR1 SGHVS, CDR2 FNYEAQ. After removal of 4 bases from V and 2 bases from J, the junction contained 10 bases not matched to a gene. Sequenced sample: peripheral blood. The origin of this receptor is a human donor in a cohort sampled during active COVID-19. The genes are TRBV7-6 and TRBJ2-7, with 8 bases matching TRBD1. The CDR3 DNA reads TGTGCCAGCAGCTCAGGGGGGACAGGAATAGCCTACGAGCAGTACTTC. Protein sequence: CASSSGGTGIAYEQYF.